This T cell receptor (beta chain) is from a study of shared clonotypes between healthy human individuals. Germline assignment: CDR1 LGHNA and CDR2 YSLEER. Trimming shortened V by 0 bases and J by 2 bases, and 8 bases separated the two germline ends. This CDR3 has 16 amino acids. Naive CD8 populations comprised CD45RO-negative cells positively selected for CCR7, excluding terminally differentiated effector memory CD45RA+ cells. The authors split each subset's genomic DNA evenly across several immunoSEQ plates. Each sorted subset replicate got 200 ng genomic DNA, about 33,000 genomes. The assay was immunoSEQ multiplex PCR, and TCRdb's table has in-frame clones only and misses some. This repertoire shows around 2,000,000 clones, approximately 94% found once; its top ten account for less than 1.5%.

This receptor was obtained from a young man in good health. The chain is built from TRBV4-3 and TRBJ2-6; no clear D. The sequencing input was naive CD8+ T cells sorted from blood. CDR3 coding DNA: TGCGCCAGCAGCCAAGATTGGGGTGCTGGGGCCAACGTCCTGACTTTC. The encoded protein is CASSQDWGAGANVLTF.